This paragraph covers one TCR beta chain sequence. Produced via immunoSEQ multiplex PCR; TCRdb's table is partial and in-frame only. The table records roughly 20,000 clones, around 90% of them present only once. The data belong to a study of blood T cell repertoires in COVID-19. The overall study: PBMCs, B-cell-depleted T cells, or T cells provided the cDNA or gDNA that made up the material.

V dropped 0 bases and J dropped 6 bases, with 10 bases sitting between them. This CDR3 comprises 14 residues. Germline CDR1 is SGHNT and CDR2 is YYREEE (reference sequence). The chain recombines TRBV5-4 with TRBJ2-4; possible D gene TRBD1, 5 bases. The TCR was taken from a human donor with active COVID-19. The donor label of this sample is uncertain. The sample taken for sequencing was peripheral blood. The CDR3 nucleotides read TGTGCCAGCAGCTTGGAATGGCAGGGAAACATTCAGTACTTC. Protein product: CASSLEWQGNIQYF. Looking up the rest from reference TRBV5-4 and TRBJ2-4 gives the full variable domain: ETGVTQSPTHLIKTRGQQVTLRCSSQSGHNTVSWYQQALGQGPQFIFQYYREEENGRGNFPPRFSGLQFPNYSSELNVNALELDDSALYLCASSLEWQGNIQYFGAGTRLSVL.